A selection of T cell receptor beta chains follows, all from one sample in a study of blood T cells in healthy people across ages. Each CDR3 protein gets one entry after TCRdb re-called the 5' RACE reads with MiXCR. The sample has roughly 830,000 distinct CDR3 sequences, 62% seen once. The specimen was blood. The receptors were gathered from a man aged 25 to 40 in good health. CDR3s include the opening cysteine and the closing phenylalanine or tryptophan. A D gene is named only where the DNA matches it firmly. Rows give clone size only sometimes, using once, few, many, or a class for an expanded clone.

CDR3 protein,CDR3 DNA,clone size,J gene,V gene,D gene
CASSLLWRGSGTTDTQYF,TGCGCCAGCAGCCTATTATGGCGGGGTAGCGGAACCACAGATACGCAGTATTTT,NA,TRBJ2-3,TRBV4-3,NA
CSAYRGDRSYEQFF,TGCAGTGCTTATCGAGGGGACCGCAGTTATGAGCAGTTCTTC,NA,TRBJ2-1,TRBV20-1,NA
CASSEGRTVTDTQYF,TGTGCCAGCAGTGAGGGACGGACAGTCACAGATACGCAGTATTTT,NA,TRBJ2-3,TRBV12-3/TRBV12-4,NA
CASSPREGLENIQYF,TGTGCCAGCAGCCCCAGGGAGGGCCTGGAAAACATTCAGTACTTC,NA,TRBJ2-4,TRBV27,TRBD2
CSARRTEDWNGYTF,TGCAGTGCTAGAAGGACAGAGGATTGGAATGGCTACACCTTC,many,TRBJ1-2,TRBV20-1,NA
CASSLTTSGGASNEQFF,TGTGCCAGCAGTCTAACGACTAGCGGGGGGGCGAGTAATGAGCAGTTCTTC,NA,TRBJ2-1,TRBV28,TRBD2
CAIYGQGSYEQYF,TGTGCCATATATGGACAGGGGAGCTACGAGCAGTACTTC,NA,TRBJ2-7,TRBV2,TRBD1
CASTLAGSAGEQYF,TGTGCCAGCACCCTAGCGGGGTCCGCCGGCGAGCAGTACTTC,few,TRBJ2-7,TRBV28,TRBD2
CSARAVASGYTF,TGCAGTGCTAGAGCGGTGGCGAGCGGCTACACCTTC,NA,TRBJ1-2,TRBV20-1,NA
CASSLGRGDYEQYF,TGTGCCAGCAGCTTGGGGCGGGGGGACTACGAGCAGTACTTC,few,TRBJ2-7,TRBV7-2,TRBD2
CASSQDVTGVTYEQYF,TGTGCCAGCAGCCAAGATGTGACAGGGGTCACCTACGAGCAGTACTTC,once,TRBJ2-7,TRBV4-2,TRBD1
CASSGQGKSHEQFF,TGTGCCAGCAGTGGACAGGGAAAGTCCCATGAGCAGTTCTTC,NA,TRBJ2-1,TRBV2,TRBD1
CASSPFRSQETQYF,TGTGCCAGCAGCCCGTTTCGGTCTCAAGAGACCCAGTACTTC,NA,TRBJ2-5,TRBV7-9,NA
CASSQDIWGTGLNTEAFF,TGTGCCAGCAGCCAAGATATTTGGGGAACGGGTTTGAACACTGAAGCTTTCTTT,NA,TRBJ1-1,TRBV4-2,NA
CASSSYPNRDRGREQYF,TGTGCCAGCAGCTCCTACCCAAACCGGGACAGGGGGCGAGAGCAGTACTTC,NA,TRBJ2-7,TRBV7-6,TRBD1
CASAIGLASNEQYF,TGTGCCAGTGCCATAGGACTAGCGTCCAACGAGCAGTACTTC,NA,TRBJ2-7,TRBV6-5,TRBD2
CASSYTPTGPNTEAFF,TGTGCCAGCAGCTACACTCCGACAGGGCCGAACACTGAAGCTTTCTTT,NA,TRBJ1-1,TRBV7-3,TRBD1
CASSPWGGPAGINYRYTF,TGTGCCAGCTCTCCCTGGGGGGGTCCGGCAGGAATAAACTATCGCTACACCTTC,NA,TRBJ1-2,TRBV18,NA
CASSSGLYPDTQYF,TGTGCCAGCAGCTCCGGACTATATCCAGATACGCAGTATTTT,NA,TRBJ2-3,TRBV9,NA
CAISALDGGSSSYNEQFF,TGTGCCATCAGTGCCCTGGACGGTGGGAGTAGCTCCTACAATGAGCAGTTCTTC,NA,TRBJ2-1,TRBV10-3,NA